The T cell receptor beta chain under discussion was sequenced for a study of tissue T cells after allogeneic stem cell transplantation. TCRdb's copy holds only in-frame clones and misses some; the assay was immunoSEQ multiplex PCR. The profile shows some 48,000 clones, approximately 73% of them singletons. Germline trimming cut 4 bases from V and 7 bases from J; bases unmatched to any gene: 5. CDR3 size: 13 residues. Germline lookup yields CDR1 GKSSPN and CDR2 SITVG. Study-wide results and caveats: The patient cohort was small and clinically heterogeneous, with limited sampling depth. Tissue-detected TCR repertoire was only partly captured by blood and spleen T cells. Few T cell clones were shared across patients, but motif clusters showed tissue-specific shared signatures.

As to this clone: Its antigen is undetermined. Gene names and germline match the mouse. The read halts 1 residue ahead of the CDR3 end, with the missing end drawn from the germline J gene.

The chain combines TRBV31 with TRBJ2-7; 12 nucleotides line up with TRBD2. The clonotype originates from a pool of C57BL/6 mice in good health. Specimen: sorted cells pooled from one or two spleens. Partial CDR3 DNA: TGTGCCTGGACGACTGGGGGGGCGGGGGAACAGTAC. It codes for CAWTTGGAGEQY. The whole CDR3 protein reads CAWTTGGAGEQYF. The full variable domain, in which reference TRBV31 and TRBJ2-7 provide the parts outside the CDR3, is AQTIHQWPVAEIKAVGSPLSLGCTIKGKSSPNLYWYWQATGGTLQQLFYSITVGQVESVVQLNLSASRPKDDQFILSTEKLLLSHSGFYLCAWTTGGAGEQYFGPGTRLTVL.